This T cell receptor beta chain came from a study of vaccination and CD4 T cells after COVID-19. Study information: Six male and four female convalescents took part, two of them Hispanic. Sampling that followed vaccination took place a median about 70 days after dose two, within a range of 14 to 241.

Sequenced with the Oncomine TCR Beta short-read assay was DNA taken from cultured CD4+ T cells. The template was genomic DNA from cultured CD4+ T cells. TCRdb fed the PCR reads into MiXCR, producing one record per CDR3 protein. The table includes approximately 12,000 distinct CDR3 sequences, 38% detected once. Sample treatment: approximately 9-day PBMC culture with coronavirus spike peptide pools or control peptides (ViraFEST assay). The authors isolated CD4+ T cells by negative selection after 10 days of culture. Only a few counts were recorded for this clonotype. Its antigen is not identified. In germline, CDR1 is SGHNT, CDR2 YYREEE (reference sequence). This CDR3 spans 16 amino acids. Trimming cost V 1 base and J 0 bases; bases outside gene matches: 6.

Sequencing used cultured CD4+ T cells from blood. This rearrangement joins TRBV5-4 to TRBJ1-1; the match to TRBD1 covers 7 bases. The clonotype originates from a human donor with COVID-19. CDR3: CASSLPQQGLNTEAFF. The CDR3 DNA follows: TGTGCCAGCAGCTTGCCCCAACAGGGGTTGAACACTGAAGCTTTCTTT.